This T cell receptor beta chain was sequenced during a study of shared clonotypes between healthy human individuals. As to this clone: The antigen is undetermined.

Some clones are missing from TCRdb's copy, which holds only in-frame ones; the method was immunoSEQ multiplex PCR. The profile shows 950,000 to 1,100,000 clones, approximately 72% of them singletons. Splitting of CD4+ cells produced CD45RA+ naive and CD45RA-negative memory subsets. This CDR3 has 15 residues. With 3 bases removed from V and 2 bases from J, the gap between germline ends came to 8 bases. The germline V gene encodes CDR1 KGHSH and CDR2 LQKENI. Study observations and caveats: Memory subsets had estimated richness that was generally smaller than that of naive subsets. Clonotype sharing across donors was expected to vary with sequencing depth.

The chain uses TRBV18 and TRBJ1-6; D perhaps matches TRBD1 (6 bases). What was sequenced was memory CD4+ T cells sorted from blood. Subset defined: CD45RA-negative fraction. This clonotype was obtained from a man aged 18 to 29 in good health. CDR3 loop: CASSPGATYNSPLHF. As DNA, the CDR3 is TGTGCCAGCTCACCGGGGGCGACCTATAATTCACCCCTCCACTTT.